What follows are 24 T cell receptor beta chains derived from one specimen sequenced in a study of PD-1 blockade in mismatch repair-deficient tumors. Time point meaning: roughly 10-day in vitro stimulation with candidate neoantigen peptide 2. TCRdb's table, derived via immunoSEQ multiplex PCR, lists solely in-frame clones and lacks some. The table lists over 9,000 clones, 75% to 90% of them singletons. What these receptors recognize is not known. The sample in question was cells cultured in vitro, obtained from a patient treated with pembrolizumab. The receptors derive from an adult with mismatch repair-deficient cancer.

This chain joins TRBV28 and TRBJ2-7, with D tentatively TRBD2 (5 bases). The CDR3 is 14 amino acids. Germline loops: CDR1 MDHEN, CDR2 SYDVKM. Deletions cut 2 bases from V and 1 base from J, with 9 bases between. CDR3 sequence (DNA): TGTGCCAGCAGTTTAGAGGGTACTTCCTACGAGCAGTACTTC. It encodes CASSLEGTSYEQYF.

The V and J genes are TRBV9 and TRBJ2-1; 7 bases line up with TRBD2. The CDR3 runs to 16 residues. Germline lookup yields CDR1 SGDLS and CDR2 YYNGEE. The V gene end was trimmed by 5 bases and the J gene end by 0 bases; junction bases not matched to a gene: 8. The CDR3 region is CASSLLGEGSYNEQFF. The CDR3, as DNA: TGTGCCAGCAGTCTTTTGGGGGAGGGCTCCTACAATGAGCAGTTCTTC.

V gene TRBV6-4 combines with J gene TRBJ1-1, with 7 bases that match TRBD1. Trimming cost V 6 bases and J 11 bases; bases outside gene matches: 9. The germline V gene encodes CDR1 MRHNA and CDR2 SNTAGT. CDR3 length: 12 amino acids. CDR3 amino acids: CASRDRVGEAFF. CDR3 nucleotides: TGTGCCAGCAGAGACAGGGTCGGTGAGGCTTTCTTT.

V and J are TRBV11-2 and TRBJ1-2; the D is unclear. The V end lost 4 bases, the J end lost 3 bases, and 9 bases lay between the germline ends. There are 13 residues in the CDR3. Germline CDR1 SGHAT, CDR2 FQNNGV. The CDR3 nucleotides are TGTGCCAGCAGCTCCCTCGGGGACTATGGCTACACCTTC. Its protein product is CASSSLGDYGYTF.

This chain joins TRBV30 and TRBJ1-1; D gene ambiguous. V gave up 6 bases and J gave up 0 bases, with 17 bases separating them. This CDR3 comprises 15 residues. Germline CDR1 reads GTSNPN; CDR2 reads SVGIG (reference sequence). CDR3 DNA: TGTGCCTGTTTAGCCGGCCAGGTCTTGAACACTGAAGCTTTCTTT. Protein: CACLAGQVLNTEAFF.

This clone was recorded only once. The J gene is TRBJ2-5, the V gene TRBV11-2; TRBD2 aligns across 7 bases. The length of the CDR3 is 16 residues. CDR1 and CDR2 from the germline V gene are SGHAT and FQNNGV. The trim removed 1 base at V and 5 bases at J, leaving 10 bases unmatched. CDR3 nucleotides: TGTGCCAGCAGCTTAGGACTAGCTAGGGTGCGGGAGACCCAGTACTTC. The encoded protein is CASSLGLARVRETQYF.

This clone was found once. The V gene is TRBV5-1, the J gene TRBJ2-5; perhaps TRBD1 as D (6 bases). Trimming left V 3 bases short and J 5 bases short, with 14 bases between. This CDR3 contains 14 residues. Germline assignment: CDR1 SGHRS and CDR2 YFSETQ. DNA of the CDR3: TGCGCCAGCAGCTCAACAGGGTCGGGGGAGACCCAGTACTTC. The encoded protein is CASSSTGSGETQYF.

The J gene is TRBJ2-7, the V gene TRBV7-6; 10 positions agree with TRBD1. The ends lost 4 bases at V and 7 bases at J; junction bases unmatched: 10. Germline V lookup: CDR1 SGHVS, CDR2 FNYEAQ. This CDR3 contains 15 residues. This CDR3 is CASSSVGTGVWEQYF. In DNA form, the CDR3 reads TGTGCCAGCAGCTCTGTGGGGACAGGGGTGTGGGAGCAGTACTTC.

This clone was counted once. CDR3 DNA sequence: TGTGCCAGCAGCTTAATGGGTCAGCCCCAGCATTTT. This encodes CASSLMGQPQHF. This chain uses TRBV7-2 with TRBJ1-5; D not resolved. This CDR3 has 12 residues. V was clipped by 2 bases and J by 6 bases, with 5 bases between them. Germline assignment: CDR1 SGHTA and CDR2 FQGNSA. Drawing the rest from reference TRBV7-2 and TRBJ1-5, the complete variable domain is GAGVSQSPSNKVTEKGKDVELRCDPISGHTALYWYRQSLGQGLEFLIYFQGNSAPDKSGLPSDRFSAERTGGSVSTLTIQRTQQEDSAVYLCASSLMGQPQHFGDGTRLSIL.

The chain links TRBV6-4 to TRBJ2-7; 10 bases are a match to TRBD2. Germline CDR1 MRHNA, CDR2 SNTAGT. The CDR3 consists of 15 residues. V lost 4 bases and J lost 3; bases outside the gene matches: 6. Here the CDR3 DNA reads TGTGCCAGCAGTGTTTCAGCGGGAGGGATCTACGAGCAGTACTTC. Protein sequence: CASSVSAGGIYEQYF.

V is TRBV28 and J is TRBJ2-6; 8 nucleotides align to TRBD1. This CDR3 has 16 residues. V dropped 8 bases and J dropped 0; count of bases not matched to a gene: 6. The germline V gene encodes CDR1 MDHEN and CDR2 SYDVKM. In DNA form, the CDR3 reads TGTGCCAGCCGTACAGGGGGAAGCTCTGGGGCCAACGTCCTGACTTTC. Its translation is CASRTGGSSGANVLTF.

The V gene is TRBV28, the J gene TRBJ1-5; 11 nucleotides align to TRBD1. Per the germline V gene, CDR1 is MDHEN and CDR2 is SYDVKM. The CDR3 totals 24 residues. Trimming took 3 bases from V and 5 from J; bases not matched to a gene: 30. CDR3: CASSFIARRGAPDRTGGFYQPQHF. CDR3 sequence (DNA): TGTGCCAGCAGTTTTATCGCCCGACGGGGGGCCCCCGACCGGACAGGGGGCTTTTATCAGCCCCAGCATTTT.

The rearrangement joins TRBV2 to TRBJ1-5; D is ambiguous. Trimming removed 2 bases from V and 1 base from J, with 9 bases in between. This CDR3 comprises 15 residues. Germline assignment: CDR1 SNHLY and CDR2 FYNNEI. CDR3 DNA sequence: TGTGCCAGCAGTGAATTAGAATTGAGCAATCAGCCCCAGCATTTT. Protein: CASSELELSNQPQHF.

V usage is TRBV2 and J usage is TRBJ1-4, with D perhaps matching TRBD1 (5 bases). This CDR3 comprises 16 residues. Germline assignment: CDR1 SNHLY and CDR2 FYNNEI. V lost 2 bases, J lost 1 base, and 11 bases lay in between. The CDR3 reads CASSEHRTLTNEKLFF. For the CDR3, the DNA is TGTGCCAGCAGTGAACACAGGACACTAACTAATGAAAAACTGTTTTTT.

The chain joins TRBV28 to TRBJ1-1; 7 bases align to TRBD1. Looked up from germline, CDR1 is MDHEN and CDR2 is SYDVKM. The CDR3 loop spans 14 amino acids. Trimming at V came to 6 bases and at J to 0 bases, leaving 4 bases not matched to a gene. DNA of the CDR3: TGTGCCAGCAGCCTAGACAGGGTGAACACTGAAGCTTTCTTT. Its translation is CASSLDRVNTEAFF.

DNA of the CDR3: TGTGCCAGCAGCTCGCTGGGACTAGCGGGGGTCGAGCAGTACTTC. Protein sequence: CASSSLGLAGVEQYF. V and J are TRBV5-6 and TRBJ2-7, with 14 nucleotides matching TRBD2. V gave up 3 bases and J gave up 6 bases; unmatched junction bases: 5. Germline CDR1 SGHDT, CDR2 YYEEEE. This CDR3 region has 15 residues.

The CDR3 bases are TGTGCCAGCAGCTTACTTTCGACTAGCGAACCATCCTACGAGCAGTACTTC. It translates to CASSLLSTSEPSYEQYF. V and J are TRBV11-2 and TRBJ2-7; TRBD2 aligns across 8 bases. The CDR3 spans 17 residues. The V gene end was trimmed by 2 bases and the J gene end by 1 base; junction bases not matched to a gene: 10. Germline values: CDR1 SGHAT, CDR2 FQNNGV.

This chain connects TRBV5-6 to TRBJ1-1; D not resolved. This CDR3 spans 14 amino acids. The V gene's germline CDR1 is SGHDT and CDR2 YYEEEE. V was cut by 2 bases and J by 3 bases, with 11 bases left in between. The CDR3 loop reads CASSFGSPHTEAFF. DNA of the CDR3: TGTGCCAGCAGCTTCGGCAGCCCCCACACTGAAGCTTTCTTT.

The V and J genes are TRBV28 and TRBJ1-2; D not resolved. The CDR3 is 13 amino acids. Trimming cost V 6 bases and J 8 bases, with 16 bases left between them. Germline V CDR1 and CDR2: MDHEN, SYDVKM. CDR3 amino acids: CASRLDPSRGYTF. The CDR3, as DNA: TGTGCCAGCAGGCTGGACCCATCTAGAGGCTACACCTTC.

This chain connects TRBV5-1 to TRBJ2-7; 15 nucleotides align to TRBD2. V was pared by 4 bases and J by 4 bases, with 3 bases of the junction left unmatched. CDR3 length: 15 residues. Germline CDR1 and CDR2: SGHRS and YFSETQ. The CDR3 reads CASSLGLAGGYEQYF. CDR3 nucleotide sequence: TGCGCCAGCAGCCTTGGACTAGCGGGAGGGTACGAGCAGTACTTC.

CDR3 sequence: CASSQDRADETTSGYNEQFF. CDR3 DNA sequence: TGTGCCAGCAGCCAAGATCGGGCAGACGAGACGACTAGCGGGTACAATGAGCAGTTCTTC. The gene calls are TRBV14 and TRBJ2-1; 10 bases agree with TRBD2. J lost 4 bases, V lost 0 bases, and 15 bases had no gene match. Germline CDR1 reads SGHDN; CDR2 reads FVKESK. The CDR3 extends over 20 amino acids. The whole variable domain, remainder taken from reference TRBV14 and TRBJ2-1, is EAGVTQFPSHSVIEKGQTVTLRCDPISGHDNLYWYRRVMGKEIKFLLHFVKESKQDESGMPNNRFLAERTGGTYSTLKVQPAELEDSGVYFCASSQDRADETTSGYNEQFFGPGTRLTVL.

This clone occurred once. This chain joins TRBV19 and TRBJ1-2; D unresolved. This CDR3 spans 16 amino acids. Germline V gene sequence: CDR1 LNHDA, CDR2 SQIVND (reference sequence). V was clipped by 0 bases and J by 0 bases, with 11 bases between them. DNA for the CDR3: TGTGCCAGTAGTATAGATCCCAGGATACCTAACTATGGCTACACCTTC. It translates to CASSIDPRIPNYGYTF.

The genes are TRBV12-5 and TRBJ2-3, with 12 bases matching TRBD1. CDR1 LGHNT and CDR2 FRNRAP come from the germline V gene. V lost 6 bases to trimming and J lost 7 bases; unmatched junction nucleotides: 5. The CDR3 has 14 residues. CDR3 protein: CASGSGQGANTQYF. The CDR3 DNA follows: TGTGCTAGTGGCTCGGGACAGGGGGCTAATACGCAGTATTTT.

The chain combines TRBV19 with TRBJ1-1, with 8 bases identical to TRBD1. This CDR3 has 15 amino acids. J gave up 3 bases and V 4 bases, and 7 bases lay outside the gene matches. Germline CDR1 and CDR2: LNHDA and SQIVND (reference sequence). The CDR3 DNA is TGTGCCAGTAGTACCGAGACAGGGGCCGACACTGAAGCTTTCTTT. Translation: CASSTETGADTEAFF.